This T cell receptor beta chain was sequenced in a study of blood T cells in healthy people across ages. Whole-study findings and limits: Naive T cell percentage showed a strong correlation with TCR beta diversity.

All donors came from Russia, were Caucasian and healthy, and spanned ages about 6 to 90. A second PCR of roughly 7 to 11 cycles used a sample-barcoded 5' primer and a J-beta primer mix. TCRdb re-derived calls from the 5' RACE reads in MiXCR, one entry per CDR3 protein. The top ten hold around 24% of the sample, which has about 580,000 distinct CDR3 sequences, 47% seen once. V gave up 3 bases and J gave up 0 bases, with 11 bases separating them. The CDR3 loop spans 15 amino acids. This clonotype was counted between two and nine times. Its antigen is not identified. The sequence came from a man older than 75 in good health. This chain connects TRBV12-3 or TRBV12-4 to TRBJ1-1; D not certain. The sample taken for sequencing was blood. CDR3 sequence reads: CASSLALGLNTEAFF. The CDR3 DNA reads TGTGCCAGCAGTTTGGCTCTTGGGTTGAACACTGAAGCTTTCTTT.